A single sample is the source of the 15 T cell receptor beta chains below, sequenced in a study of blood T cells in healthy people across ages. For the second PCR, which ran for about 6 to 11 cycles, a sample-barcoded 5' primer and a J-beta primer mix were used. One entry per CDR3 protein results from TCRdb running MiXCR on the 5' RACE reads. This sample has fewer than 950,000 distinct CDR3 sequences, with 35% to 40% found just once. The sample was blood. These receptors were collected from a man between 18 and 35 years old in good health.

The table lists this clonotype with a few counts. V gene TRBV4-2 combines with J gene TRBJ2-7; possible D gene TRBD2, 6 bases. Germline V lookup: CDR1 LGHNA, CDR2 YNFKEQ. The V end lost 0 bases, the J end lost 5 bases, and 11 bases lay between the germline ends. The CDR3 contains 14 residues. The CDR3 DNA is TGTGCCAGCAGCCAAGATTCGGGGAGGCACGAGCAGTACTTC. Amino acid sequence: CASSQDSGRHEQYF.

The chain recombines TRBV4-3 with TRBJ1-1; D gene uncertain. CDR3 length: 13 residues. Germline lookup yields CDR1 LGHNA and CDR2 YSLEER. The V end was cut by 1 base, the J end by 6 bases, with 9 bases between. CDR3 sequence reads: CASSQVFEAEAFF. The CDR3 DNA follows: TGCGCCAGCAGCCAAGTTTTTGAGGCTGAAGCTTTCTTT.

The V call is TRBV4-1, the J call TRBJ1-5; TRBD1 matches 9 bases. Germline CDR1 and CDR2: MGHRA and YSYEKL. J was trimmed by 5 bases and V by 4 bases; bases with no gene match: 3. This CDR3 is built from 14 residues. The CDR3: CASSRRTGDQPQHF. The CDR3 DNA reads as TGCGCCAGCAGCCGGAGGACAGGGGATCAGCCCCAGCATTTT.

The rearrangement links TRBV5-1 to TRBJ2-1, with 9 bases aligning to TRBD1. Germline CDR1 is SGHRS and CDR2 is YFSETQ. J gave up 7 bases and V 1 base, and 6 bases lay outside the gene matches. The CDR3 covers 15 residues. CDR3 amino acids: CASSLLGQGCNEQFF. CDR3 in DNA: TGCGCCAGCAGCTTGCTGGGACAGGGATGTAATGAGCAGTTCTTC.

CDR3 nucleotide sequence: TGTGCCAGCACTAGCGGGAGGGCGAACAATGAGCAGTTCTTC. Amino acids: CASTSGRANNEQFF. V usage is TRBV6-2 or TRBV6-3 and J usage is TRBJ2-1; TRBD2 aligns across 12 bases. J lost 5 bases, V lost 7 bases, and 3 bases had no gene match. Per the germline V gene, CDR1 is MNHEY and CDR2 is SVGEGT. The CDR3 consists of 14 residues.

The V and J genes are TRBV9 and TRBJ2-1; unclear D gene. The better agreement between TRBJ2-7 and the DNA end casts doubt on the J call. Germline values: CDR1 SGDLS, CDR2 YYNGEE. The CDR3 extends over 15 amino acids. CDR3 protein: CASSGRPSSYNEQYF. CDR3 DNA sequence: TGTGCCAGCAGCGGAAGACCGAGCTCCTACAATGAGCAGTACTTC.

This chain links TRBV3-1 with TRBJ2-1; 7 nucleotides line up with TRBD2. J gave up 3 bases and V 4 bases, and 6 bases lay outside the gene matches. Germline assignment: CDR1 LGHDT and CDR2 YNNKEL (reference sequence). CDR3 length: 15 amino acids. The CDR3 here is CASSRSGADYNEQFF. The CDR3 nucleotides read TGTGCCAGCAGCCGGAGCGGGGCCGACTACAATGAGCAGTTCTTC.

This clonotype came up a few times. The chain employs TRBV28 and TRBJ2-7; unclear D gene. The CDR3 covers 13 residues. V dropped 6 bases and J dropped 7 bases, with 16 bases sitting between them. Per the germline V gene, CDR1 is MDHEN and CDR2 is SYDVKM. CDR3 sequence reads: CASSPSEPNEQYF. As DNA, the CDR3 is TGTGCCAGCAGCCCGTCTGAGCCCAATGAGCAGTACTTC.

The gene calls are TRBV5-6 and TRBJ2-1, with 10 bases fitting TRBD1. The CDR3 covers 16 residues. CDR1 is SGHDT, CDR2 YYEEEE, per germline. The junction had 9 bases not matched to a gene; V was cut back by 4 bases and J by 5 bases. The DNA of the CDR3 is TGTGCCAGCAGCGGGGACAGGGGATCGAGGGACAATGAGCAGTTCTTC. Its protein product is CASSGDRGSRDNEQFF.

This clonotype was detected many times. The CDR3 protein is CATGTFGNQPQHF. CDR3 coding DNA: TGTGCCACCGGGACGTTCGGCAATCAGCCCCAGCATTTT. The chain couples TRBV27 to TRBJ1-5; a possible D gene is TRBD1 (5 bases). Trimming removed 10 bases at V and 2 bases at J, with 12 bases between. The CDR3 has 13 amino acids. CDR1 is MNHEY, CDR2 SMNVEV, per germline (reference sequence).

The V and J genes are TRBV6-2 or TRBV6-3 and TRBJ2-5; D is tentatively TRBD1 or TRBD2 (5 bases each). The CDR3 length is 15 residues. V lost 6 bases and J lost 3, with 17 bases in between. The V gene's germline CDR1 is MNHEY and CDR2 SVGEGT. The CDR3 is CASSHSPGTEETQYF. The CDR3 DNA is TGTGCCAGCAGCCACTCCCCGGGGACGGAAGAGACCCAGTACTTC.

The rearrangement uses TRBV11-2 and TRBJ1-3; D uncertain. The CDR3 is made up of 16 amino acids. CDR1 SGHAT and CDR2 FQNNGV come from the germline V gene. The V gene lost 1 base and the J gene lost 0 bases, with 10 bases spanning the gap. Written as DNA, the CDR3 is TGTGCCAGCAGCTTAGGGGTCCTGAGCTCTGGAAACACCATATATTTT. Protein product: CASSLGVLSSGNTIYF.

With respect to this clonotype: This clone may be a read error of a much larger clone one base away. CDR3 in DNA: TGTGCCAGCAGCTTTCAAAGTTTAGGGGATGACTACACCTTC. As protein: CASSFQSLGDDYTF. The chain has TRBV7-6 and TRBJ1-2, with a weak D call TRBD1 (5 bases). Trimming pared 3 bases from V and 10 bases from J, leaving 18 bases between. Germline assignment: CDR1 SGHVS and CDR2 FNYEAQ. The CDR3 is 14 amino acids.

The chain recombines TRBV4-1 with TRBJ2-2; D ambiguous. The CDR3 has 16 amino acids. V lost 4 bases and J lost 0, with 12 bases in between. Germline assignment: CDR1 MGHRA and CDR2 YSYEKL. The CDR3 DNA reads TGCGCCAGCAGCCTACAGTACATCTCGAACACCGGGGAGCTGTTTTTT. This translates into CASSLQYISNTGELFF.

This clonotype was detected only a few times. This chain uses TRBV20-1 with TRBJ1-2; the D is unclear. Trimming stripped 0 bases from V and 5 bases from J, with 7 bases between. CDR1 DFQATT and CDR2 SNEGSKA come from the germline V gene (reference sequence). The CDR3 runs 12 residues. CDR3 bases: TGCAGTGCTAGAGATGCAGGTTATGGCTACACCTTC. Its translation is CSARDAGYGYTF.